This T cell receptor (beta chain) was recovered during a study of T cell responses to AZD1222 COVID-19 vaccine. Points from the study as a whole: Rises in breadth and depth of Spike-specific TCRs came after two AZD1222 doses. Donors were chiefly white British, with a greater number of females, and clonal diversity was perhaps underestimated.

Note on this clone: Its antigen remains unidentified.

Second-dose intervals near 4 or 12 weeks were combined. Generated by immunoSEQ multiplex PCR, the TCRdb table keeps only in-frame clones and is missing some. The table includes tens of thousands of clones, approximately 90% detected once. The V gene's germline CDR1 is SGDLS and CDR2 YYNGEE. V shed 0 bases and J shed 7 bases, with 13 bases lying between them. The CDR3 runs 15 residues. The chain joins TRBV9 to TRBJ2-2; perhaps TRBD1 as D (5 bases). This clonotype was obtained from an adult who received the AZD1222 COVID-19 vaccine. The specimen comprised peripheral blood, sampled 28 days after the second AZD1222 dose. The CDR3 loop reads CASSVVQGMGGELFF. The CDR3 DNA is TGTGCCAGCAGCGTAGTTCAGGGTATGGGCGGGGAGCTGTTTTTT.